This T cell receptor beta chain emerged from a study of tumor and adjacent non-tumor tissue in lung cancer. For the study at large: The cohort had approximately 13 adenocarcinoma, a couple of squamous cell and 1 small cell patients. Study-wide results and limits: In normal lung, the top 100 clones were significantly more dominant than in tumor.

This CDR3 has 15 residues. The V end lost 4 bases, the J end lost 4 bases, and 14 bases lay between the germline ends. The germline V gene has CDR1 MDHEN and CDR2 SYDVKM. TCRbeta libraries were built with three rounds of nested PCR, modified from ARM-PCR. MiXCR was run by TCRdb on the multiplex PCR reads, yielding one entry per CDR3 protein. The data hold 90,000 or so distinct CDR3 sequences, with around two thirds observed a single time. This sample's RNA came from whole unsorted tissue. Newly diagnosed lung cancer patients had thoracic surgery in China, August–November 2014, without prior chemotherapy. This clonotype was detected ten times or more. Antigen: not known.

Sample: lung tumor tissue. This sequence was found in a man in his 70s with non-small cell lung cancer. The J gene is TRBJ1-5, the V gene TRBV28; no definite D call. The CDR3 nucleotides read TGTGCCAGCAGTTCGACTGGGTCGGGGAATCAGCCCCAGCATTTT. This gives the protein CASSSTGSGNQPQHF.